The text below deals with one TCR beta chain. What it recognizes is unknown. This sample was taken from a study of T cells in Graves' hyperthyroidism and ophthalmopathy. As for the study in general: Specimen type is peripheral blood, collected at initial diagnosis prior to any treatment. Whole-study results and caveats: Ophthalmopathy, which appeared later, was predicted by the model a median around 6 months before onset.

The CDR3 loop spans 17 amino acids. V lost 1 base, J lost 3 bases, and 18 bases lay in between. Germline-derived CDR1 and CDR2 are SGHAT and FQNNGV. Amplification yielded TCR beta CDR3 regions, with RNA transcripts as the source. The TCR CDR3 was amplified in a first-round RT-PCR using the HTBI primer set. TCRdb reprocessed the multiplex PCR reads via MiXCR and lists one record per CDR3 protein. The sample has 700,000 or so distinct CDR3 sequences; approximately 16% are singletons. This clonotype originated in a man between 18 and 35 years old with Graves' hyperthyroidism. The sample was blood. V is TRBV11-2 and J is TRBJ1-1, with D possibly being TRBD1 (6 bases). The chain's CDR3 is CASSLVARGKEYTEAFF. In nucleotides, the CDR3 is TGTGCCAGCAGCTTAGTGGCCAGGGGAAAGGAGTACACTGAAGCTTTCTTT.